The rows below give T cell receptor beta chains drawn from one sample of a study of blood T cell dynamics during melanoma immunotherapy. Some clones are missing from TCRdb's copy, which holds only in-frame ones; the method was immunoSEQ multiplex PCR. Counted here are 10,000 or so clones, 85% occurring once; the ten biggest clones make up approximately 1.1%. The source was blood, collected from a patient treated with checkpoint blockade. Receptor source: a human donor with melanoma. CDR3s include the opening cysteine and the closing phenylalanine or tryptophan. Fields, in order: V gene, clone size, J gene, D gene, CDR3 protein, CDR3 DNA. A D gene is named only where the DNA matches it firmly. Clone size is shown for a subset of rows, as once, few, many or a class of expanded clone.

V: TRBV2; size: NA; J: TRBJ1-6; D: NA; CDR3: CASSEAGQGRLPLHF; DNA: TGTGCCAGCAGTGAAGCAGGGCAGGGTCGGCTTCCCCTCCACTTT
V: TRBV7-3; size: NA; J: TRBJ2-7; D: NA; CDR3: CASSLGGAHEQYF; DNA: TGTGCCAGCAGCTTAGGGGGAGCTCACGAGCAGTACTTC
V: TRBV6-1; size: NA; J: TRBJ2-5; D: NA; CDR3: CASSAGTTKETQYF; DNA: TGTGCCAGCAGTGCCGGGACGACGAAGGAGACCCAGTACTTC
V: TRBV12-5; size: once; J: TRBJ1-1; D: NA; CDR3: CASGLVPLAQLNTEAFF; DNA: TGTGCTAGTGGTTTGGTACCTCTGGCACAGCTGAACACTGAAGCTTTCTTT
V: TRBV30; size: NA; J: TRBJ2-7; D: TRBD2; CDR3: CAWSELAGGAYEQYF; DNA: TGTGCCTGGAGTGAGTTGGCGGGGGGGGCCTACGAGCAGTACTTC
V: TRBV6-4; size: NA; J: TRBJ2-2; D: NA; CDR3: CASSEVMNTGELFF; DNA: TGTGCCAGCAGTGAGGTTATGAACACCGGGGAGCTGTTTTTT
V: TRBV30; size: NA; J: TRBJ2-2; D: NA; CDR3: CAWSSRYHTGELFF; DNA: TGTGCCTGGAGTAGTAGGTACCACACCGGGGAGCTGTTTTTT
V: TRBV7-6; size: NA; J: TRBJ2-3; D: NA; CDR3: CASSLSGPSDTQYF; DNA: TGTGCCAGCAGCTTATCCGGGCCATCAGATACGCAGTATTTT
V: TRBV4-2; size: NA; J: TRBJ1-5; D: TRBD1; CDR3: CASSLADRENQPQHF; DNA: TGTGCCAGCAGCCTAGCAGACAGGGAAAATCAGCCCCAGCATTTT
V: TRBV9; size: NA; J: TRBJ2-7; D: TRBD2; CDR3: CASSADTGLAGDEQYF; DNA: TGTGCCAGCAGCGCCGATACAGGACTAGCGGGGGACGAGCAGTACTTC
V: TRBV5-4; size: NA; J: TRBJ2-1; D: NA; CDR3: CASSSKGEAYNEQFF; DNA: TGTGCCAGCAGCTCGAAGGGGGAGGCCTACAATGAGCAGTTCTTC
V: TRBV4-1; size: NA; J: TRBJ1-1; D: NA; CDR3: CASSQEGDIRTFEAFF; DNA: TGCGCCAGCAGCCAAGAAGGTGACATTCGAACCTTTGAAGCTTTCTTT
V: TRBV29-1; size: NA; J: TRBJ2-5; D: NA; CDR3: CSVGQGQETQYF; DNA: TGCAGCGTTGGGCAGGGCCAAGAGACCCAGTACTTC
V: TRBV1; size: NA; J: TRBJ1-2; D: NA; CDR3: CTSSQKGTNYGYTF; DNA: TGCACCAGCAGCCAAAAGGGGACAAACTATGGCTACACCTTC
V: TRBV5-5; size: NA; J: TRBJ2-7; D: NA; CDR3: CASSLWVGKAYEQYF; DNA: TGTGCCAGCAGCTTGTGGGTAGGGAAGGCCTACGAGCAGTACTTC
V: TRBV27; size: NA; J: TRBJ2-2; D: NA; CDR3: CASSLFSLNTGELFF; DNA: TGTGCCAGCAGTTTATTTAGCCTGAACACCGGGGAGCTGTTTTTT
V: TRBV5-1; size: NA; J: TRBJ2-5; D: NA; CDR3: CASSLGGLQETQYF; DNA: TGCGCCAGCAGCTTAGGAGGACTCCAAGAGACCCAGTACTTC
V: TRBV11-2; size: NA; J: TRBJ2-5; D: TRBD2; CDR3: CASSATGGDGETQYF; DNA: TGTGCCAGCAGCGCGACGGGAGGGGACGGAGAGACCCAGTACTTC
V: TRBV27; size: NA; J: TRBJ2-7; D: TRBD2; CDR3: CASSFFSGTNYEQYF; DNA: TGTGCCAGCAGTTTTTTTTCCGGGACTAACTACGAGCAGTACTTC
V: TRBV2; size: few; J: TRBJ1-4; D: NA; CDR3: CASTGAEKLFF; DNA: TGTGCCAGCACCGGGGCTGAAAAACTGTTTTTT
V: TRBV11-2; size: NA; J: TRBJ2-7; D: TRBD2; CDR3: CASSSTLTSGGNYEQYF; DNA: TGTGCCAGCAGCTCGACATTGACTAGCGGGGGGAACTACGAGCAGTACTTC
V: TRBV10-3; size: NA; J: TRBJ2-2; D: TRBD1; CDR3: CAISEPDRGTGELFF; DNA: TGTGCCATCAGTGAGCCTGACAGGGGCACCGGGGAGCTGTTTTTT
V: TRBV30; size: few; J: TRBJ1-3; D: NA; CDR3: CASGRLGFSGNTIYF; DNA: TGTGCCAGCGGAAGGTTGGGTTTCAGTGGAAACACCATATATTTT
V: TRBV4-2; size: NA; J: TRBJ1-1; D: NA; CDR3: CASSQRDGGTEAFF; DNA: TGTGCCAGCAGCCAAAGGGACGGGGGCACTGAAGCTTTCTTT
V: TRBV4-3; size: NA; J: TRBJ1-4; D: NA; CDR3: CASSPENADEKLFF; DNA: TGCGCCAGCAGCCCGGAAAATGCGGATGAAAAACTGTTTTTT
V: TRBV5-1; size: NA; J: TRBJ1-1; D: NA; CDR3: CASRQGGVGTEAFF; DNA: TGCGCCAGCAGGCAGGGAGGTGTTGGCACTGAAGCTTTCTTT
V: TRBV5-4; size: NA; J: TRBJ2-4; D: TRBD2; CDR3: CASSLQLAGTKNIQYF; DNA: TGTGCCAGCAGCTTGCAGTTAGCGGGGACCAAAAACATTCAGTACTTC
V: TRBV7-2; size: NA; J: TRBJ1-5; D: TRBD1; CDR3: CASSWDRVNQPQHF; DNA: TGTGCCAGCAGCTGGGACAGGGTGAATCAGCCCCAGCATTTT
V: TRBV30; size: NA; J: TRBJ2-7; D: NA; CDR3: CAWSGVLGGSSYEQYF; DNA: TGTGCCTGGAGTGGGGTTTTGGGGGGTTCGTCCTACGAGCAGTACTTC
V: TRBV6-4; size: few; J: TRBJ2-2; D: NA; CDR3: CASSDSDTGELFF; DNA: TGTGCCAGCAGTGACTCAGACACCGGGGAGCTGTTTTTT
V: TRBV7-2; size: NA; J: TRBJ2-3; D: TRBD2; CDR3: CASSPRLAGGTDTQYF; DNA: TGTGCCAGCAGCCCTAGACTAGCGGGGGGCACAGATACGCAGTATTTT
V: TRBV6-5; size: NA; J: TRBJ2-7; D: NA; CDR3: CASGQRSSYEQYF; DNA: TGTGCCAGCGGCCAGCGGAGCTCCTACGAGCAGTACTTC
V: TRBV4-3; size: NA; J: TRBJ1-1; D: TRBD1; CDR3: CASSFDRDTEAFF; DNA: TGCGCCAGCAGCTTCGACAGGGACACTGAAGCTTTCTTT
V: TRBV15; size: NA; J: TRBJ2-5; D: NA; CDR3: CATSRDSFGKTQYF; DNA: TGTGCCACCAGCAGAGATAGCTTCGGGAAGACCCAGTACTTC
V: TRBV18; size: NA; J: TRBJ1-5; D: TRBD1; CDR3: CASSPDGQGANQPQHF; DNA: TGTGCCAGCTCACCCGATGGACAGGGCGCCAATCAGCCCCAGCATTTT
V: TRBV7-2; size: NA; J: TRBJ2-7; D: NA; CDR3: CASSYLKKTEQYF; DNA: TGTGCCAGCAGCTATTTAAAGAAAACCGAGCAGTACTTC
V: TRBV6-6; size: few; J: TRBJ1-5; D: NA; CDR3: CASREGMPQHF; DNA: TGTGCCAGCCGGGAGGGGATGCCCCAGCATTTT
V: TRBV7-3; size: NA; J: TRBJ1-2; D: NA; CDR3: CASSLNGGPYGYTF; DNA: TGTGCCAGCAGCTTAAACGGGGGACCCTATGGCTACACCTTC
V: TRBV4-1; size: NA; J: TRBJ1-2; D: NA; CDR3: CASSQGRVPYGYTF; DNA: TGCGCCAGCAGCCAAGGCCGGGTACCTTATGGCTACACCTTC
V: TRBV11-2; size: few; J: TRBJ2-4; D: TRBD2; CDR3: CASSSRLAGNIQYF; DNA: TGTGCCAGCAGTTCCCGACTAGCGGGAAACATTCAGTACTTC
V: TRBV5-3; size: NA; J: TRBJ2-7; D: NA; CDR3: CARSLSAGSYEQYF; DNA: TGTGCCAGAAGCTTGTCGGCGGGCTCCTACGAGCAGTACTTC
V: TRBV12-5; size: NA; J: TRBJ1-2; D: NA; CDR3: CASGGNGQGLYGYTF; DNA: TGTGCTAGTGGCGGGAATGGACAAGGACTGTATGGCTACACCTTC
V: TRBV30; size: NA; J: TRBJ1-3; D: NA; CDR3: CAWSVGGGISTIYF; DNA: TGTGCCTGGAGTGTTGGGGGGGGGATTAGCACCATATATTTT
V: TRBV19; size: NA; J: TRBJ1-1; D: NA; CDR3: CASYDRLGTEAFF; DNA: TGTGCCAGCTACGACAGACTGGGCACTGAAGCTTTCTTT
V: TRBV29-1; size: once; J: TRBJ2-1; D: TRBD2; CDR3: CSTLAGVGNEQFF; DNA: TGCAGCACCCTAGCGGGGGTGGGCAATGAGCAGTTCTTC
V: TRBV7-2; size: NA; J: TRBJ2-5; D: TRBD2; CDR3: CASSLGGAGGRETQYF; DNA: TGTGCCAGCAGCTTAGGCGGAGCGGGGGGGCGTGAGACCCAGTACTTC
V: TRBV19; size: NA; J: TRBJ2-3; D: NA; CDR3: CASSAQGDTQYF; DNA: TGTGCCAGTAGTGCACAGGGCGATACGCAGTATTTT
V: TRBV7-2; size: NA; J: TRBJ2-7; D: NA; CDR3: CASSPLTSSHEQYF; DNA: TGTGCCAGCAGTCCTCTTACTAGCAGCCACGAGCAGTACTTC
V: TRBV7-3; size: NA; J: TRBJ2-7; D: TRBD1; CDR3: CASSLDSHRGSHEQYF; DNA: TGTGCCAGCAGCTTAGATAGCCACAGGGGGTCTCACGAGCAGTACTTC
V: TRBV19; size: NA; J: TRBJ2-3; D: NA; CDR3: CASSIGGADTQYF; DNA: TGTGCCAGTAGTATTGGGGGCGCGGATACGCAGTATTTT
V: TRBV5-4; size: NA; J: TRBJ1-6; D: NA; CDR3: CASSSFRGGESPLHF; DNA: TGTGCCAGCAGCTCCTTTCGGGGAGGGGAATCACCCCTCCACTTT
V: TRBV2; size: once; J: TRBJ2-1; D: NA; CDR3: CASRLAGLSGESYNEQFF; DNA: TGTGCCAGCAGGCTTGCAGGACTTAGCGGAGAGTCATACAATGAGCAGTTCTTC
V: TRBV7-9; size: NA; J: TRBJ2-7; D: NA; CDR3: CASSLLHEQYF; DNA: TGTGCCAGCAGCTTACTCCACGAGCAGTACTTC
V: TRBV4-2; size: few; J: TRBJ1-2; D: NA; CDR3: CASSDSGQHRRNYGYTF; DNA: TGTGCCAGCAGCGACTCCGGACAGCACCGACGAAACTATGGCTACACCTTC